This T cell receptor (beta chain) originates from a study of blood T cells in healthy people across ages (dated by TCRdb to between 2015 and 2016). Turning to the overall study: In model experiments, roughly one uniquely barcoded TCR beta cDNA molecule per two T cells was captured by template switching. Four age groups were formed from the donors: young (average approximately 17 years), middle-aged (around 41), aged (under 70) and long-lived (roughly 81). Two additional independent replicas of 1 million unique cDNA reads from the same blood draw were analyzed for two donors (one aged 18 to 30 and one aged 80 or older). Donors of different ages were randomly distributed across sequencing lanes to avoid experimental bias. The study measured age-related changes in TCR beta repertoire diversity using deep sequencing normalized with unique cDNA molecular identifiers.

A note on this clonotype: No cognate antigen has been identified for it. Base qualities are not recorded, but no much larger clone differs from it by a single base.

From the germline V gene (reference sequence), CDR1 is DFQATT and CDR2 is SNEGSKA. From V the trimming removes 7 bases and from J it removes 4 bases, while the gene matches leave 12 bases of the junction unaccounted for. Measured from the cysteine to the phenylalanine, the CDR3 is 14 residues long. The CDR3 DNA has 42 bases and is translated from base 1. The library was built by means of 5' RACE. Reads for this sample came from an Illumina HiSeq 2500. A second PCR of about 6 to 11 cycles was run with a J-beta primer mix and a sample-barcoded 5' primer. Each TCR beta cDNA molecule received a unique molecular identifier from a template-switch 5' adaptor carrying 12 random nucleotides. Each sample yielded at least 2.5 million CDR3-containing paired-end reads. The Mint cDNA synthesis kit, primed by a TRBC-specific oligonucleotide, was used to synthesize first-strand cDNA from all RNA. After uracil-DNA glycosylase treatment, a first 18-cycle PCR used universal primers M1SS and BC2_uni_R on all cDNA. Per the authors' processing: For normalization, 1 million high-quality reads were randomly selected from each sample, with every read carrying a distinct molecular identifier. Instead of being binned into consensus sequences, reads with shared molecular identifiers were discarded. CDR3 identification, clonotype clustering and error correction used MiTCR with a Q25 quality threshold and the strictest error-elimination algorithm. Lower-bound total TCR beta diversity was estimated with a nonparametric unseen species model using Euler transformation. In-frame beta chains were kept once TCRdb had trimmed the public reads at Q25 with fastp and called clones with MiXCR. Entries are consolidated by CDR3 protein sequence, retaining the most common genes and DNA. The authors' filters were not applied to this entry. The sample contains over 1.5 million distinct CDR3 sequences, 40% to 55% of them found a single time. About 2.1% of the sample is in the top ten clones.

Donors were 30 to 45 systemically healthy Caucasian individuals from Russia aged roughly 6 to 100 years. Each donor gave roughly 9 milliliters of peripheral blood, drawn into EDTA-treated Vacutainer tubes. Ficoll-Paque density-gradient centrifugation was used to isolate PBMCs, with at least 6.5 million obtained per sample. Trizol reagent was used to extract total RNA from PBMCs, with at least 5.5 micrograms per sample. The percentages of naive CD45RAhigh/CD27high T cells were determined by flow cytometry on a PBMC aliquot from every donor. What the research found in general, with its limitations: Compared with the aged group, more naive CD4+ T cells, fewer expanded clones and increased TCR diversity were shown by the long-lived group, suggesting age selection. Estimates of total diversity from one million sequenced T cells were regarded as lower bounds and underestimates. Because donor CMV infection status was unknown, age-related changes in expanded clonotypes were potentially confounded. Conclusive comparison of naive and antigen-experienced compartments was prevented by the profiling of bulk unsorted PBMCs. Observed TCR beta diversity per million T cells fell roughly linearly with age, and a significant reduction was already apparent by age roughly 40. The percentage of naive T cells measured by flow cytometry correlated strongly with observed TCR beta diversity.

Material: blood. Rearrangement joined TRBV20-1 to TRBJ2-7, and 8 junction bases match TRBD1. The TCR comes from a woman in her 40s in good health. In nucleotides, the sequence is TGCAGTGGGAGAGGACAGGGTGGTCCTTACGAGCAGTACTTC. The resulting protein is CSGRGQGGPYEQYF.